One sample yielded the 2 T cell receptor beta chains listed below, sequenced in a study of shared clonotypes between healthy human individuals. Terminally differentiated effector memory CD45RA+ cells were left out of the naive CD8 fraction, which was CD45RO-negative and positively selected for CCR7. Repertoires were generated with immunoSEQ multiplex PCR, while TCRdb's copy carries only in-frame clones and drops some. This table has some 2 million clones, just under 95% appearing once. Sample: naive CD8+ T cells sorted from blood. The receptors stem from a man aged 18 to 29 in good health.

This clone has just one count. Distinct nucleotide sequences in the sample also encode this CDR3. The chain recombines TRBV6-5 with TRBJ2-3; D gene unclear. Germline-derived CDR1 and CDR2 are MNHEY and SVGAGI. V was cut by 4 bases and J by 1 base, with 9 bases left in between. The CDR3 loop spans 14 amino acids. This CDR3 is CASSSLAGTDTQYF. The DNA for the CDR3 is TGTGCCAGCAGTTCCTTGGCCGGCACAGATACGCAGTATTTT.

CDR3 sequence reads: CSVEFREGPYEQYF. The CDR3 coding sequence is TGCAGCGTTGAATTTAGGGAGGGCCCCTACGAGCAGTACTTC. The chain couples TRBV29-1 to TRBJ2-7, with TRBD2 matching 7 bases. The CDR3 totals 14 residues. V shed 2 bases, J shed 2 bases, and the junction held 6 bases outside the gene matches. The germline gives CDR1 SQVTM, CDR2 ANQGSEA.